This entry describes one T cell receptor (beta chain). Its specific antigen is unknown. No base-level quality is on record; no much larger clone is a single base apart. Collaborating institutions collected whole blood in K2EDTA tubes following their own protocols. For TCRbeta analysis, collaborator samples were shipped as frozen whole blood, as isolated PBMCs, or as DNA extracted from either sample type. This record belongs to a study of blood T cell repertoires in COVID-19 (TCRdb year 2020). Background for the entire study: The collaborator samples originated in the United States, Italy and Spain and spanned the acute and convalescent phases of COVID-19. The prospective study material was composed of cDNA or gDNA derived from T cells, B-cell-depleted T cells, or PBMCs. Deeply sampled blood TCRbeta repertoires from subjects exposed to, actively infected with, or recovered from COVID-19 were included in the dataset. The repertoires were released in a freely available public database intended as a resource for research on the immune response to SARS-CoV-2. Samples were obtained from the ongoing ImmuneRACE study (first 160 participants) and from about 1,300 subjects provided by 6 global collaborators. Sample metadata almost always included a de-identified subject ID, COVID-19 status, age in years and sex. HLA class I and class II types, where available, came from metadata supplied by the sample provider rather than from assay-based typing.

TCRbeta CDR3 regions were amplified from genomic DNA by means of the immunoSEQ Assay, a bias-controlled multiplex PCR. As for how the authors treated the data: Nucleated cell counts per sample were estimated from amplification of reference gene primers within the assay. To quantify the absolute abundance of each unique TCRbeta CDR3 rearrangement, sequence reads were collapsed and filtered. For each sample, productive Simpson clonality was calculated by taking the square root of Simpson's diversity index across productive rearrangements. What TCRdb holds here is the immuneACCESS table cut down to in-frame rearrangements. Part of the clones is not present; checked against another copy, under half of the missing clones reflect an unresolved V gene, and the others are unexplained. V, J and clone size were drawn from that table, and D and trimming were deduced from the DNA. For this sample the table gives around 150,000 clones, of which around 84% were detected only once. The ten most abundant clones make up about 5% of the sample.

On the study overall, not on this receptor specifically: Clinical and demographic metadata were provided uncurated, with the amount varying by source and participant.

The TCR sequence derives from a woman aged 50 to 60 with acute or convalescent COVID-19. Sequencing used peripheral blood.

The CDR3: CASSQDWGVEAGTLHF. The nucleotides are TGTGCCAGCAGCCAAGATTGGGGTGTGGAGGCGGGGACCCTCCACTTT. This sequence uses TRBV4-2 and TRBJ1-6; the D gene is not confidently resolved. Trimming removed 0 bases from V and 14 bases from J, leaving 20 bases between the germline ends. The germline V gene yields LGHNA for CDR1 and YNFKEQ for CDR2. The CDR3 starts with the cysteine, ends with the phenylalanine, and has 16 residues. Only the CDR3 portion is preserved as DNA: 48 bases, with reading frame beginning at the first base.